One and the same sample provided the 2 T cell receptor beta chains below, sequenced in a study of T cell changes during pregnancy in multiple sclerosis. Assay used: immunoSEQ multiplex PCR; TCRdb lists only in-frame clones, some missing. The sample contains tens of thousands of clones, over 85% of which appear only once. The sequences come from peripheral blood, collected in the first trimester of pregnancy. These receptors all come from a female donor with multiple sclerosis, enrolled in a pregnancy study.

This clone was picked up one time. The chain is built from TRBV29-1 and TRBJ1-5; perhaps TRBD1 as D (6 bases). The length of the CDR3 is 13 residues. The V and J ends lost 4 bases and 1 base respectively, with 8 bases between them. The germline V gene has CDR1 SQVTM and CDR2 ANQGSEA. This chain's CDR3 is CSVATGSNQPQHF. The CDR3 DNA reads TGCAGCGTTGCGACAGGAAGCAATCAGCCCCAGCATTTT.

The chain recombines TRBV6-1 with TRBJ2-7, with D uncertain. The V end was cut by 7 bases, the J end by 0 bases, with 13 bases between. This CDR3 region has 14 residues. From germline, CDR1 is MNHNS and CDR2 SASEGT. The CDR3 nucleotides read TGTGCCAGCACCTTGGTGTCGAGCTCCTACGAGCAGTACTTC. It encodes CASTLVSSSYEQYF.